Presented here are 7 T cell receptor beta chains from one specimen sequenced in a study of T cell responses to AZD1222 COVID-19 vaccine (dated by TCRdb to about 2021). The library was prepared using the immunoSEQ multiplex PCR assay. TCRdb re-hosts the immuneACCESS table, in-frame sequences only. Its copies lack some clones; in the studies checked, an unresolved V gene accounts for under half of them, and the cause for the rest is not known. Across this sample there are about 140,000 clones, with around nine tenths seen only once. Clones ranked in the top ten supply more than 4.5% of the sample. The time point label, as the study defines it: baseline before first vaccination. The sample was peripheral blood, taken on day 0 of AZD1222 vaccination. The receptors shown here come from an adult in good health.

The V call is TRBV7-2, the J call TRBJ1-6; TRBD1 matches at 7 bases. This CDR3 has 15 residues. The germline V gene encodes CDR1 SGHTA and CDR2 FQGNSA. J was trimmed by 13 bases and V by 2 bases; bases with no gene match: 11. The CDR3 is CASSLNAGGLAPLHF. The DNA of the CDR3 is TGTGCCAGCAGCTTAAACGCAGGGGGACTGGCGCCCCTCCACTTT.

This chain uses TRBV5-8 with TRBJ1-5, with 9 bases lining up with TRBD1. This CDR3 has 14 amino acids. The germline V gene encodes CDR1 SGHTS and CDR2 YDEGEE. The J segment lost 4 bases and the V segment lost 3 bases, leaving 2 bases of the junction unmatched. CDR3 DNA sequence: TGTGCCAGCAGCTCGGACAGGGGTAATCAGCCCCAGCATTTT. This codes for CASSSDRGNQPQHF.

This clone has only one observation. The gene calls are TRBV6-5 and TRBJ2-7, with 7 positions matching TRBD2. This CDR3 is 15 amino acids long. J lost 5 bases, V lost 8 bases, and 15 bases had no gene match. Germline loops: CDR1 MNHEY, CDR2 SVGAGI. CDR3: CASASEFLAVHEQYF. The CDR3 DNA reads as TGTGCCAGCGCCTCTGAATTTCTAGCGGTTCACGAGCAGTACTTC.

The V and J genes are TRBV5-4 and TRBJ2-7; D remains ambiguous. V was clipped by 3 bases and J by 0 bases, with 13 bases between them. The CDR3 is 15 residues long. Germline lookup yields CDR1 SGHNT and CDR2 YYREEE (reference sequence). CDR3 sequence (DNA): TGTGCCAGCAGCTCTCAATTAACTCCCTCCTACGAGCAGTACTTC. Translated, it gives CASSSQLTPSYEQYF. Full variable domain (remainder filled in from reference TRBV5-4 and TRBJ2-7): ETGVTQSPTHLIKTRGQQVTLRCSSQSGHNTVSWYQQALGQGPQFIFQYYREEENGRGNFPPRFSGLQFPNYSSELNVNALELDDSALYLCASSSQLTPSYEQYFGPGTRLTVT.

CDR3 region: CASSFGAGEQYF. CDR3 DNA: TGTGCCAGCAGTTTTGGGGCGGGCGAGCAGTACTTC. The chain carries TRBV28 and TRBJ2-7, with D tentatively TRBD1 or TRBD2 (5 bases each). The germline V and J ends were trimmed by 3 bases and 6 bases, with 9 bases remaining between them. This CDR3 is 12 amino acids long. Germline CDR1 and CDR2: MDHEN and SYDVKM.

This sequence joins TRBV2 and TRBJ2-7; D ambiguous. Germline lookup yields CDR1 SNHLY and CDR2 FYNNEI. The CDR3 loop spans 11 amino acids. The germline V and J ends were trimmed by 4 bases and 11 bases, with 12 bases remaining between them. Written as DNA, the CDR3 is TGTGCCAGCAGTGGGGCGTTACAAGAGTACTTC. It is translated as CASSGALQEYF.

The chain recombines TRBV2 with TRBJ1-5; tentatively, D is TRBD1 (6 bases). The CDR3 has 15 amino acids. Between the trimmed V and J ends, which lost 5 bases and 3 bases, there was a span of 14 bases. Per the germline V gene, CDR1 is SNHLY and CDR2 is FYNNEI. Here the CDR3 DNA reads TGTGCCAGCAGTTCGGGACACTCAAACAATCAGCCCCAGCATTTT. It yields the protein CASSSGHSNNQPQHF.